These 26 T cell receptor beta chains share one sample of origin, sequenced in a study of PD-1 blockade in mismatch repair-deficient tumors. Assay: immunoSEQ multiplex PCR; the TCRdb copy retains only in-frame clones and omits some. This sample carries tens of thousands of clones, approximately 88% of them seen once, and the ten largest clones take over 11%. The specimen comprised peripheral blood, sampled 52 weeks after starting pembrolizumab. All receptors come from an adult with mismatch repair-deficient cancer.

This chain uses TRBV28 with TRBJ2-3, with D maybe TRBD2 (5 bases). The CDR3 runs to 14 residues. Germline V lookup: CDR1 MDHEN, CDR2 SYDVKM. With 6 bases removed from V and 2 bases from J, the gap between germline ends came to 12 bases. The CDR3 region has the DNA TGTGCCAGCAGGGAGGACCAGACCACAGATACGCAGTATTTT. Translation: CASREDQTTDTQYF.

This chain joins TRBV7-2 and TRBJ2-5; D is uncertain. V lost 3 bases and J lost 7, with 9 bases in between. Germline V gene lookup returns CDR1 SGHTA and CDR2 FQGNSA. CDR3 length equals 12 residues. CDR3 nucleotides: TGTGCCAGCAGCTTTAGCTCCGGGACCCAGTACTTC. This translates into CASSFSSGTQYF.

The chain employs TRBV30 and TRBJ1-3; D gene ambiguous. The CDR3 has 17 residues. Germline V gene data show CDR1 as GTSNPN and CDR2 as SVGIG (reference sequence). V was shortened by 1 base and J by 5 bases, with 21 bases between the two germline ends. The CDR3 sequence is CAWSGQGFYSARNTIYF. The CDR3 nucleotides read TGTGCCTGGAGTGGTCAAGGTTTCTACAGTGCACGAAACACCATATATTTT.

V and J are TRBV30 and TRBJ1-5; 7 positions agree with TRBD1. The CDR3 extends over 14 amino acids. Trimming removed 3 bases from V and 6 bases from J; junction bases left unmatched: 8. Germline V gene sequence: CDR1 GTSNPN, CDR2 SVGIG (reference sequence). The CDR3 loop is CAWSPGQDGQPQHF. The DNA for the CDR3 is TGTGCCTGGAGCCCCGGACAGGACGGTCAGCCCCAGCATTTT.

The V gene is TRBV29-1, the J gene TRBJ2-1; possible D gene TRBD2, 6 bases. This CDR3 is 11 amino acids long. The germline gives CDR1 SQVTM, CDR2 ANQGSEA. V was trimmed by 6 bases and J by 7 bases, leaving 10 bases between them. In nucleotides, the CDR3 is TGCAGCGTCGACGGGGGTAATGAGCAGTTCTTC. It translates to CSVDGGNEQFF.

The chain employs TRBV2 and TRBJ1-2; D is unclear. Trimming cost V 1 base and J 8 bases, with 14 bases left between them. This CDR3 comprises 14 residues. In germline, CDR1 is SNHLY, CDR2 FYNNEI. The CDR3 loop reads CASSEVGDLRGYTF. In DNA form, the CDR3 reads TGTGCCAGCAGTGAAGTTGGGGATCTGAGAGGCTACACCTTC.

The CDR3 here is CASSPSREVSAKNIQYF. The CDR3 coding sequence is TGTGCCAGCTCACCAAGCAGGGAGGTATCAGCCAAAAACATTCAGTACTTC. This chain uses TRBV18 with TRBJ2-4; maybe TRBD2 (6 bases). In germline, CDR1 is KGHSH, CDR2 LQKENI. V lost 2 bases, J lost 0 bases, and 14 bases lay in between. CDR3 length: 17 amino acids.

The genes are TRBV27 and TRBJ2-1; TRBD2 aligns across 7 bases. Germline CDR1 and CDR2: MNHEY and SMNVEV (reference sequence). Unmatched junction bases numbered 9, after V lost 5 bases and J lost 5 bases. The CDR3 is 15 amino acids. CDR3 sequence (DNA): TGTGCCAGCAGTCTCTATTGGACTAGAGACAATGAGCAGTTCTTC. The encoded protein is CASSLYWTRDNEQFF.

The chain couples TRBV11-3 to TRBJ1-5, with D unresolved. Germline CDR1 SGHNT, CDR2 YENEEA. V was trimmed by 1 base and J by 4 bases, leaving 8 bases between them. The CDR3 has 14 residues. The CDR3: CASSLGNRNQPQHF. CDR3 nucleotide sequence: TGTGCCAGCAGCTTAGGGAACCGAAATCAGCCCCAGCATTTT. The full variable domain, rest sourced from reference TRBV11-3 and TRBJ1-5, is EAGVVQSPRYKIIEKKQPVAFWCNPISGHNTLYWYLQNLGQGPELLIRYENEEAVDDSQLPKDRFSAERLKGVDSTLKIQPAELGDSAVYLCASSLGNRNQPQHFGDGTRLSIL.

The DNA for the CDR3 is TGTGCCAGCTCACTTGGACATCGCGATGGCTACACCTTC. It is translated as CASSLGHRDGYTF. The chain uses TRBV18 and TRBJ1-2; D perhaps matches TRBD1 (5 bases). This CDR3 comprises 13 residues. V dropped 4 bases and J dropped 6 bases, with 12 bases sitting between them. From germline, CDR1 is KGHSH and CDR2 LQKENI.

V gene TRBV5-4 combines with J gene TRBJ2-1, with TRBD2 matching over 11 bases. The germline CDR1 and CDR2 sequences are SGHNT and YYREEE (reference sequence). This CDR3 spans 16 amino acids. V lost 5 bases to trimming and J lost 0 bases; unmatched junction nucleotides: 4. The CDR3 loop is CASRRGLAASYNEQFF. DNA for the CDR3: TGTGCCAGCAGGAGGGGACTAGCGGCCTCCTACAATGAGCAGTTCTTC.

The chain couples TRBV29-1 to TRBJ2-7; 12 bases agree with TRBD2. CDR3 size: 13 residues. CDR1 SQVTM and CDR2 ANQGSEA come from the germline V gene. The junction had 7 bases not matched to a gene; V was cut back by 4 bases and J by 9 bases. The CDR3 DNA sequence: TGCAGCGTTGTGTTGGGACTAGCGGGTTCGCAGTACTTC. Encoded protein: CSVVLGLAGSQYF.

This clone was picked up one time. The V gene is TRBV19, the J gene TRBJ2-1, with 8 bases that match TRBD2. This CDR3 comprises 16 residues. Germline V lookup: CDR1 LNHDA, CDR2 SQIVND (reference sequence). The junction had 6 bases not matched to a gene; V was cut back by 5 bases and J by 0 bases. The CDR3 sequence is CASSLAGDASYNEQFF. The CDR3 coding sequence is TGTGCCAGTAGTCTAGCGGGCGATGCCTCCTACAATGAGCAGTTCTTC.

The CDR3 region is CASSTRQTENQETQYF. The DNA for the CDR3 is TGTGCCAGTAGTACACGACAGACAGAAAACCAAGAGACCCAGTACTTC. The V call is TRBV19, the J call TRBJ2-5; D is perhaps TRBD1 (5 bases). CDR1 is LNHDA and CDR2 is SQIVND in the germline V gene (reference sequence). The CDR3 runs to 16 residues. V was shortened by 4 bases and J by 0 bases, with 15 bases between the two germline ends.

This chain joins TRBV27 and TRBJ2-1, with D perhaps assigned TRBD1 or TRBD2 (5 bases each). The CDR3 consists of 13 residues. Looked up from germline, CDR1 is MNHEY and CDR2 is SMNVEV (reference sequence). The ends were cut back, 3 bases at V and 5 bases at J, with 8 bases in the middle. The CDR3 DNA is TGTGCCAGCAGTTTCGGGGCTGACAATGAGCAGTTCTTC. Its translation: CASSFGADNEQFF.

This clone was counted once. The V gene is TRBV18, the J gene TRBJ2-5, with TRBD2 matching 8 bases. V dropped 2 bases and J dropped 6; count of bases not matched to a gene: 11. The germline V gene encodes CDR1 KGHSH and CDR2 LQKENI. CDR3 length: 16 residues. The CDR3: CASSPGTSRRFKTQYF. CDR3 DNA sequence: TGTGCCAGCTCACCAGGGACTAGTCGGAGGTTCAAGACCCAGTACTTC.

The chain joins TRBV5-1 to TRBJ2-1; D ambiguous. This CDR3 is built from 15 residues. The V and J ends lost 0 bases and 4 bases respectively, with 11 bases between them. CDR1 SGHRS and CDR2 YFSETQ come from the germline V gene. CDR3 protein: CASSLAPLSYNEQFF. The CDR3 DNA follows: TGCGCCAGCAGCTTGGCCCCCCTCTCTTACAATGAGCAGTTCTTC.

This rearrangement joins TRBV5-6 to TRBJ1-3; D remains unclear. V was shortened by 1 base and J by 2 bases, with 13 bases between the two germline ends. The V gene's germline CDR1 is SGHDT and CDR2 YYEEEE. This CDR3 region has 16 residues. This CDR3 reads CASSLRAASAGNTIYF. The CDR3 DNA reads as TGTGCCAGCAGCTTGAGGGCGGCTTCCGCTGGAAACACCATATATTTT.

The chain combines TRBV4-1 with TRBJ2-7, with 7 positions matching TRBD1. The CDR3 length is 15 residues. The V and J ends lost 1 base and 1 base, in that order; junction bases with no gene match: 4. CDR1 is MGHRA, CDR2 YSYEKL, per germline. The CDR3 DNA sequence: TGCGCCAGCAGCCAAGGACAGGGAATTTCCTACGAGCAGTACTTC. It translates to CASSQGQGISYEQYF.

This clone has just a few counts. The V gene is TRBV7-9, the J gene TRBJ1-2; possible D gene TRBD1, 5 bases. V lost 1 base and J 8 bases, leaving 20 bases between the germline ends. The CDR3 spans 16 residues. In germline, CDR1 is SEHNR, CDR2 FQNEAQ (reference sequence). The CDR3 nucleotides are TGTGCCAGCAGCTTAGGAAGGGGTCAGGACGCCTTCGGCTACACCTTC. This translates into CASSLGRGQDAFGYTF.

This rearrangement joins TRBV30 to TRBJ2-6; D is ambiguous. CDR1 is GTSNPN and CDR2 is SVGIG in the germline V gene (reference sequence). The V end was cut by 2 bases, the J end by 2 bases, with 7 bases between. The CDR3 is 14 amino acids. In DNA form, the CDR3 reads TGTGCCTGGAGTATTGGAGCTGGGGCCAACGTCCTGACTTTC. It translates to CAWSIGAGANVLTF.

CDR3: CAISESGGSPLHF. The CDR3 DNA follows: TGTGCCATCAGTGAGTCGGGGGGTTCACCCCTCCACTTT. The chain employs TRBV10-3 and TRBJ1-6, with D perhaps TRBD1 (5 bases). Trimming removed 0 bases from V and 9 bases from J, with 6 bases in between. Per the germline V gene, CDR1 is ENHRY and CDR2 is SYGVKD. This CDR3 is built from 13 residues.

This chain joins TRBV5-4 and TRBJ2-3; D gene unclear. CDR1 and CDR2 (germline): SGHNT, YYREEE (reference sequence). The CDR3 consists of 17 residues. V was clipped by 4 bases and J by 3 bases, with 21 bases between them. The CDR3 region has the DNA TGTGCCAGCAGCCGAATGCAGGCGCTTGGGCCGACAGATACGCAGTATTTT. Translation: CASSRMQALGPTDTQYF.

V gene TRBV6-6 combines with J gene TRBJ2-7; the D is unclear. Trimming pared 5 bases from V and 3 bases from J, leaving 5 bases between. CDR3 length: 11 residues. Germline assignment: CDR1 MNHNY and CDR2 SVGAGI (reference sequence). DNA for the CDR3: TGTGCCAGCAGTAAGAACTACGAGCAGTACTTC. Translation: CASSKNYEQYF.

The rearrangement joins TRBV5-1 to TRBJ1-4, with 8 positions matching TRBD1. This CDR3 region has 17 residues. Germline V gene lookup returns CDR1 SGHRS and CDR2 YFSETQ. Trimming took 1 base from V and 7 from J; bases not matched to a gene: 12. In nucleotides, the CDR3 is TGCGCCAGCAGCTTGTCCCCCCCGGGACAGGTGGGTGAAAAACTGTTTTTT. It encodes CASSLSPPGQVGEKLFF.

The chain combines TRBV29-1 with TRBJ2-7; TRBD2 agrees at 13 bases. Trimming took 4 bases from V and 4 from J; bases not matched to a gene: 7. Germline V lookup: CDR1 SQVTM, CDR2 ANQGSEA. CDR3 length: 15 residues. The CDR3: CSVGTSGSGVYEQYF. In nucleotides, the CDR3 is TGCAGCGTTGGGACTAGCGGGAGCGGAGTTTACGAGCAGTACTTC.